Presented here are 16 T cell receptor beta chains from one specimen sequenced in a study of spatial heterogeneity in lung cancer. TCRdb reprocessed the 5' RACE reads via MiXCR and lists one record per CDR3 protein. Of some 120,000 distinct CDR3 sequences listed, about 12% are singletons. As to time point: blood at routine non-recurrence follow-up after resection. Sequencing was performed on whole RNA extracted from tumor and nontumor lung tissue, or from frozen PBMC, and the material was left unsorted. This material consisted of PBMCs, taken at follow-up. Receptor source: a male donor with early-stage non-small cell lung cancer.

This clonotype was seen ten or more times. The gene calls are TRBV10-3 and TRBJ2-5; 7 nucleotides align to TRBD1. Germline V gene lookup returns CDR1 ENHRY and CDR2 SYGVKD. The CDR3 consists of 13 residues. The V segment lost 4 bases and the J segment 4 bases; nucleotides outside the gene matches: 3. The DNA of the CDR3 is TGTGCCATCAGTGGACAGGGCACAGAGACCCAGTACTTC. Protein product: CAISGQGTETQYF.

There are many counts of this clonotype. CDR3 protein: CASRTGTENEKLFF. The CDR3 nucleotides are TGTGCCAGCAGAACCGGGACAGAGAATGAAAAACTGTTTTTT. The chain couples TRBV27 to TRBJ1-4; 7 bases map to TRBD1. Losses at the gene ends were 6 bases for V and 5 bases for J; bases not matched to a gene: 6. The CDR3 is made up of 14 amino acids. The germline CDR1 and CDR2 sequences are MNHEY and SMNVEV (reference sequence).

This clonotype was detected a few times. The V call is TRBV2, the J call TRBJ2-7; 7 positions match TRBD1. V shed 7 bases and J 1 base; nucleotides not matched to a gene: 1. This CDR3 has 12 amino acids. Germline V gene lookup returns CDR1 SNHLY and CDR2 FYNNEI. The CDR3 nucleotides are TGTGCCAGCAACAGGGGATCCTACGAGCAGTACTTC. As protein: CASNRGSYEQYF. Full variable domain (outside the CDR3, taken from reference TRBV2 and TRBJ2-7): EPEVTQTPSHQVTQMGQEVILRCVPISNHLYFYWYRQILGQKVEFLVSFYNNEISEKSEIFDDQFSVERPDGSNFTLKIRSTKLEDSAMYFCASNRGSYEQYFGPGTRLTVT.

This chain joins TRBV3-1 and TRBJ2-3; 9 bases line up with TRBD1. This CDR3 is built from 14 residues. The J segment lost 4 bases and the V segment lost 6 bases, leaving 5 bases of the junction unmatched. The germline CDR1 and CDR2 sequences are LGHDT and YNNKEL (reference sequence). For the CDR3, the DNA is TGTGCCAGCAGTCGACAGGGGGTAGCAGATACGCAGTATTTT. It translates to CASSRQGVADTQYF.

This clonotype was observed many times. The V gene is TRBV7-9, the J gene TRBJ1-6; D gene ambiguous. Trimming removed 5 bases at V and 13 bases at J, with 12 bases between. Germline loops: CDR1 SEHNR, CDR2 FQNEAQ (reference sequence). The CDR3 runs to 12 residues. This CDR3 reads CASSRSLLPLHF. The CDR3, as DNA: TGTGCCAGCAGCAGGAGCCTCCTCCCCCTCCACTTT.

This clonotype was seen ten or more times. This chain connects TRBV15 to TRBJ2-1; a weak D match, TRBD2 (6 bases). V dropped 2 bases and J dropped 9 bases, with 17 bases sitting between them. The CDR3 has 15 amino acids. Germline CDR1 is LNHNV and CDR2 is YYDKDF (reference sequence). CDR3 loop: CATSRPLRRGTEQFF. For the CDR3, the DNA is TGTGCCACCAGCAGACCCCTCCGACGGGGGACTGAGCAGTTCTTC.

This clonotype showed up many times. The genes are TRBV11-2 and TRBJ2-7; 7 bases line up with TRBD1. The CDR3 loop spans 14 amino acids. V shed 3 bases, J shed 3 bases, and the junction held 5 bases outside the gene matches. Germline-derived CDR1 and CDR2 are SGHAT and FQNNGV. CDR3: CASSFPGQYYEQYF. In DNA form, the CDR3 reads TGTGCCAGCAGCTTCCCGGGACAGTACTACGAGCAGTACTTC.

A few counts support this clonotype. In nucleotides, the CDR3 is TGCGCCAGCAGCTTCACCCGGACTAGCGGGGGCCAACGGCTAGAAGATACGCAGTATTTT. Translation: CASSFTRTSGGQRLEDTQYF. The J gene is TRBJ2-3, the V gene TRBV5-1; 13 bases are shared with TRBD2. Germline V gene data show CDR1 as SGHRS and CDR2 as YFSETQ. Unmatched junction bases numbered 17, after V lost 2 bases and J lost 5 bases. The CDR3 has 20 amino acids. The full variable domain, with the rest looked up from reference TRBV5-1 and TRBJ2-3, is KAGVTQTPRYLIKTRGQQVTLSCSPISGHRSVSWYQQTPGQGLQFLFEYFSETQRNKGNFPGRFSGRQFSNSRSEMNVSTLELGDSALYLCASSFTRTSGGQRLEDTQYFGPGTRLTVL.

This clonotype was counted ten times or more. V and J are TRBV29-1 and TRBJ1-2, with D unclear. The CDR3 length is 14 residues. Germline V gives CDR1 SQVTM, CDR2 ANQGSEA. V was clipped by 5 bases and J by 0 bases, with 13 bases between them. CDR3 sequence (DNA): TGCAGCGTTCACGGGGATCCATCTAACTATGGCTACACCTTC. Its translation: CSVHGDPSNYGYTF.

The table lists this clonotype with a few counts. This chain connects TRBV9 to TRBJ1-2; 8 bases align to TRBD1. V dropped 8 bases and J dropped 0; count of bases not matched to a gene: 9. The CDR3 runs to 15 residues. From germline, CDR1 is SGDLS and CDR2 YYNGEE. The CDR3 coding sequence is TGTGCCAGTTCGGATCCGGGACAGGCTAACTATGGCTACACCTTC. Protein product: CASSDPGQANYGYTF.

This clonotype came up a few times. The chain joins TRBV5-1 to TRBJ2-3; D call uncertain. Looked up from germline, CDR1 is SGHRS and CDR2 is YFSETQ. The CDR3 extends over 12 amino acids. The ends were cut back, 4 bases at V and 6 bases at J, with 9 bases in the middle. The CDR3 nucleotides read TGCGCCAGCAGCCCTACTCGGGATACGCAGTATTTT. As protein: CASSPTRDTQYF.

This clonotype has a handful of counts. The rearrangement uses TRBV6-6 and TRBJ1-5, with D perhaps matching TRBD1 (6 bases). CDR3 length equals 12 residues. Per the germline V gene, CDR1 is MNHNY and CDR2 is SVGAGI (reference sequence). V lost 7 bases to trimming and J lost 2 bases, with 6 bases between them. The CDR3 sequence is CASKGGNQPQHF. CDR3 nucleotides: TGTGCCAGCAAGGGGGGCAATCAGCCCCAGCATTTT.

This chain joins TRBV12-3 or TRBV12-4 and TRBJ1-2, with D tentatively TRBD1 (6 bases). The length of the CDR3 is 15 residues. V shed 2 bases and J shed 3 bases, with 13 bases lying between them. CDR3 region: CASSLLGDIYYGYTF. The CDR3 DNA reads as TGTGCCAGCAGTTTACTGGGGGACATTTACTATGGCTACACCTTC.

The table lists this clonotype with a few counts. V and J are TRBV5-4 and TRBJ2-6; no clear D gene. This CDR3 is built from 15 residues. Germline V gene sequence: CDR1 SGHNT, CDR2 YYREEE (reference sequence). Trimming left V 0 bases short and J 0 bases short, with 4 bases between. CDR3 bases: TGTGCCAGCAGCTTGGACGCCTCTGGGGCCAACGTCCTGACTTTC. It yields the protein CASSLDASGANVLTF.

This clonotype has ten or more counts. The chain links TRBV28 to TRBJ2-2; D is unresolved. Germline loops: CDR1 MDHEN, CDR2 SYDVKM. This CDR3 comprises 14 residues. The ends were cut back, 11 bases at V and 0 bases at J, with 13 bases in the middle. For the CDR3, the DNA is TGTGCCTCTTCGGGTGTCCCGAACACCGGGGAGCTGTTTTTT. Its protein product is CASSGVPNTGELFF.

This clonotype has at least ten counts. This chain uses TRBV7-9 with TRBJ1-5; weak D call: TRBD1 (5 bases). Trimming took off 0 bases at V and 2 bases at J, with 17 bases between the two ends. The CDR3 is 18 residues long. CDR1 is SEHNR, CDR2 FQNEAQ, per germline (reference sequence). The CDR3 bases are TGTGCCAGCAGCTTAGCCCTGGGGCCAGCTAGAGGCAATCAGCCCCAGCATTTT. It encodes CASSLALGPARGNQPQHF.